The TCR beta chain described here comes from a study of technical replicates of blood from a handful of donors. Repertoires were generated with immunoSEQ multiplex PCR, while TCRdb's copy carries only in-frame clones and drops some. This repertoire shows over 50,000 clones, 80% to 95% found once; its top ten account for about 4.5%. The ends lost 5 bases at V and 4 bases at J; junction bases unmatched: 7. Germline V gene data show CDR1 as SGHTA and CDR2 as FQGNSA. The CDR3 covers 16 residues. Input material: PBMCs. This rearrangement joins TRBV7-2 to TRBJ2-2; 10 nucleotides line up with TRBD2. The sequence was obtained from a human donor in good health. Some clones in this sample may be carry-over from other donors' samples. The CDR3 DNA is TGTGCCAGCAGCACACCGGGACTAGCGAGCACCGGGGAGCTGTTTTTT. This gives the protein CASSTPGLASTGELFF.